These 30 T cell receptor beta chains originate from one sample sequenced in a study of blood T cell dynamics during melanoma immunotherapy. Documented time point: pre-treatment baseline. Assay used: immunoSEQ multiplex PCR; TCRdb lists only in-frame clones, some missing. The profile shows thousands of clones, 70% to 90% of them singletons. The specimen was blood, collected from a patient treated with checkpoint blockade. The receptors here all came from a human donor with melanoma.

The V and J genes are TRBV5-4 and TRBJ2-5; TRBD1 agrees at 8 bases. Unmatched junction bases numbered 7, after V lost 4 bases and J lost 5 bases. This CDR3 has 14 amino acids. Per the germline V gene, CDR1 is SGHNT and CDR2 is YYREEE (reference sequence). The CDR3 is CASSPGQGLETQYF. CDR3 nucleotide sequence: TGTGCCAGCAGCCCAGGACAGGGTTTGGAGACCCAGTACTTC.

This sequence joins TRBV2 and TRBJ1-1, with 7 bases aligning to TRBD1. This CDR3 has 13 residues. The V and J ends lost 8 bases and 0 bases, in that order; junction bases with no gene match: 3. Looked up from germline, CDR1 is SNHLY and CDR2 is FYNNEI. The CDR3 DNA reads TGTGCCAGCCGGGACAGTTTGAACACTGAAGCTTTCTTT. Translating gives CASRDSLNTEAFF.

The V call is TRBV29-1, the J call TRBJ2-1, with 10 bases aligning to TRBD1. Trimming cost V 7 bases and J 2 bases; bases outside gene matches: 5. CDR1 is SQVTM, CDR2 ANQGSEA, per germline. The CDR3 has 14 residues. The CDR3 coding sequence is TGCAGCGCACCCGGGACAGGGGCCTACAATGAGCAGTTCTTC. It translates to CSAPGTGAYNEQFF.

The chain uses TRBV10-3 and TRBJ2-1; D ambiguous. The V gene's germline CDR1 is ENHRY and CDR2 SYGVKD. This CDR3 comprises 14 residues. Trimming cost V 6 bases and J 6 bases, with 15 bases left between them. In nucleotides, the CDR3 is TGTGCCATCAGGCGGACCACGAGCCCCAATGAGCAGTTCTTC. Encoded protein: CAIRRTTSPNEQFF.

V gene TRBV7-2 combines with J gene TRBJ2-5, with D maybe TRBD1 (7 bases). This CDR3 is built from 14 residues. V gave up 5 bases and J gave up 5 bases, with 15 bases separating them. Germline CDR1 SGHTA, CDR2 FQGNSA. As DNA, the CDR3 is TGTGCCAGCAGCCCGTCAGGGGGGTCGGAGACCCAGTACTTC. This sequence encodes CASSPSGGSETQYF.

The V and J genes are TRBV5-1 and TRBJ2-7; 7 bases map to TRBD1. V dropped 0 bases and J dropped 4; count of bases not matched to a gene: 1. Germline-derived CDR1 and CDR2 are SGHRS and YFSETQ. The CDR3 extends over 13 amino acids. The CDR3 sequence: CASSLGDRYEQYF. CDR3 in DNA: TGCGCCAGCAGCTTGGGGGACAGATACGAGCAGTACTTC. The variable domain in full, with the rest retrieved from reference TRBV5-1 and TRBJ2-7, is KAGVTQTPRYLIKTRGQQVTLSCSPISGHRSVSWYQQTPGQGLQFLFEYFSETQRNKGNFPGRFSGRQFSNSRSEMNVSTLELGDSALYLCASSLGDRYEQYFGPGTRLTVT.

This clone was detected a few times. The chain recombines TRBV10-3 with TRBJ2-2; perhaps TRBD2 as D (6 bases). The germline gives CDR1 ENHRY, CDR2 SYGVKD. The CDR3 consists of 15 residues. Trimming removed 4 bases from V and 2 bases from J, with 11 bases in between. CDR3 nucleotides: TGTGCCATCAGTGGACTAGTAGACAACACCGGGGAGCTGTTTTTT. Translated, it gives CAISGLVDNTGELFF.

The V call is TRBV6-6, the J call TRBJ1-1; 9 nucleotides match TRBD1. The germline V gene has CDR1 MNHNY and CDR2 SVGAGI (reference sequence). CDR3 length equals 16 residues. V was pared by 8 bases and J by 4 bases, with 14 bases of the junction left unmatched. CDR3 protein: CASGIPGQGVATEAFF. CDR3 in DNA: TGTGCCAGCGGGATTCCGGGACAGGGAGTAGCCACTGAAGCTTTCTTT.

This sequence joins TRBV10-3 and TRBJ2-7; TRBD2 agrees at 10 bases. The germline V gene has CDR1 ENHRY and CDR2 SYGVKD. Losses at the gene ends were 0 bases for V and 0 bases for J; bases not matched to a gene: 11. The CDR3 consists of 19 residues. The DNA for the CDR3 is TGTGCCATCAGTGAGTCGACGACTAGCGGGCAACCTATCTCCTACGAGCAGTACTTC. The encoded protein is CAISESTTSGQPISYEQYF.

The V and J genes are TRBV11-3 and TRBJ1-2; a possible D gene is TRBD1 (5 bases). CDR1 and CDR2 from the germline V gene are SGHNT and YENEEA. V lost 0 bases to trimming and J lost 4 bases, with 12 bases between them. The CDR3 length is 15 residues. The CDR3 bases are TGTGCCAGCAGCTTAGAGTCTGGGACCCTCTATGGCTACACCTTC. Its protein product is CASSLESGTLYGYTF.

This clone was picked up a small number of times. This sequence joins TRBV7-9 and TRBJ2-7; D unclear. Germline assignment: CDR1 SEHNR and CDR2 FQNEAQ (reference sequence). V dropped 5 bases and J dropped 8 bases, with 13 bases sitting between them. The CDR3 is 12 amino acids. The CDR3: CASSPTDWQQYF. The CDR3, as DNA: TGTGCCAGCAGCCCAACCGACTGGCAGCAGTACTTC.

The V gene is TRBV12-5, the J gene TRBJ2-3; the match to TRBD2 covers 12 bases. Germline-derived CDR1 and CDR2 are LGHNT and FRNRAP. The V and J ends lost 5 bases and 3 bases, in that order; junction bases with no gene match: 3. The CDR3 runs to 15 residues. CDR3 residues: CASGLAGGRTDTQYF. The CDR3 coding sequence is TGTGCTAGTGGTCTAGCGGGGGGGAGGACAGATACGCAGTATTTT.

The rearrangement links TRBV6-5 to TRBJ2-7; D is perhaps TRBD1 (5 bases). This CDR3 spans 14 amino acids. The germline gives CDR1 MNHEY, CDR2 SVGAGI. V gave up 6 bases and J gave up 2 bases, with 14 bases separating them. The CDR3 nucleotides read TGTGCCAGCAGGACGACAGAACTTACCTACGAGCAGTACTTC. Its translation: CASRTTELTYEQYF.

To note about this clone: This specimen includes other DNA sequences encoding the same CDR3. This chain joins TRBV19 and TRBJ2-5; 7 bases are a match to TRBD1. The CDR3 extends over 14 amino acids. The germline V gene encodes CDR1 LNHDA and CDR2 SQIVND (reference sequence). J gave up 5 bases and V 4 bases, and 7 bases lay outside the gene matches. The CDR3 loop is CASSTTGRGETQYF. In DNA, the CDR3 is TGTGCCAGTAGTACGACAGGGCGTGGGGAGACCCAGTACTTC. Together with reference TRBV19 and TRBJ2-5, the CDR3 gives the full variable domain: DGGITQSPKYLFRKEGQNVTLSCEQNLNHDAMYWYRQDPGQGLRLIYYSQIVNDFQKGDIAEGYSVSREKKESFPLTVTSAQKNPTAFYLCASSTTGRGETQYFGPGTRLLVL.

The chain combines TRBV18 with TRBJ2-7; the D gene is possibly TRBD1 (5 bases). Trimming took off 3 bases at V and 0 bases at J, with 9 bases between the two ends. CDR1 and CDR2 from the germline V gene are KGHSH and LQKENI. The CDR3 is 14 residues long. CDR3 amino acids: CASSPTAFSYEQYF. In DNA form, the CDR3 reads TGTGCCAGCTCACCGACAGCCTTCTCCTACGAGCAGTACTTC.

This chain connects TRBV12-5 to TRBJ2-5; 8 bases line up with TRBD2. CDR1 is LGHNT and CDR2 is FRNRAP in the germline V gene. CDR3 length: 13 residues. The V gene end was trimmed by 7 bases and the J gene end by 5 bases; junction bases not matched to a gene: 6. The CDR3 DNA reads as TGTGCTAGTGCCTCTAGCGGGCGGGAGACCCAGTACTTC. Protein product: CASASSGRETQYF.

The chain uses TRBV6-1 and TRBJ2-1, with 8 bases identical to TRBD1. This CDR3 region has 13 residues. Losses at the gene ends were 8 bases for V and 6 bases for J; bases not matched to a gene: 6. CDR1 and CDR2 from the germline V gene are MNHNS and SASEGT. The CDR3 sequence: CASGPTGVNEQFF. For the CDR3, the DNA is TGTGCCAGCGGTCCGACAGGGGTCAATGAGCAGTTCTTC.

This chain connects TRBV5-1 to TRBJ2-1, with 13 bases matching TRBD2. In germline, CDR1 is SGHRS, CDR2 YFSETQ. Trimming at V came to 3 bases and at J to 5 bases, leaving 23 bases not matched to a gene. The CDR3 is made up of 22 amino acids. Here the CDR3 DNA reads TGCGCCAGCAGCTACGGGACAGGGGGGAACCCGGGACTAGCGGGACGCCACAATGAGCAGTTCTTC. Amino acid sequence: CASSYGTGGNPGLAGRHNEQFF.

V and J are TRBV30 and TRBJ1-1; no reliable D call. This CDR3 has 15 amino acids. V dropped 2 bases and J dropped 1 base, with 14 bases sitting between them. Germline assignment: CDR1 GTSNPN and CDR2 SVGIG (reference sequence). As DNA, the CDR3 is TGTGCCTGGAGTCGAGGCCAACTCCCGAACACTGAAGCTTTCTTT. Amino acid sequence: CAWSRGQLPNTEAFF.

This rearrangement joins TRBV29-1 to TRBJ2-7; 7 bases align to TRBD1. This CDR3 contains 11 residues. Losses at the gene ends were 7 bases for V and 5 bases for J; bases not matched to a gene: 5. Looked up from germline, CDR1 is SQVTM and CDR2 is ANQGSEA. The CDR3 nucleotides read TGCAGCGGATCTCAGGGGGACGAGCAGTACTTC. This sequence encodes CSGSQGDEQYF.

The J gene is TRBJ2-2, the V gene TRBV5-1; 9 bases align to TRBD1. V trimming: 4 bases; J trimming: 6 bases; junction bases outside the gene matches: 4. Germline CDR1 SGHRS, CDR2 YFSETQ. This CDR3 contains 14 residues. CDR3 nucleotide sequence: TGCGCCAGCAGCGGGACAGGGTTCGCCGGGGAGCTGTTTTTT. Amino acid sequence: CASSGTGFAGELFF.

The V call is TRBV6-5, the J call TRBJ1-2, with D hard to call. Trimming left V 2 bases short and J 8 bases short, with 12 bases between. This CDR3 has 13 amino acids. The germline V gene encodes CDR1 MNHEY and CDR2 SVGAGI. Here the CDR3 reads CASSYADPKGYTF. DNA of the CDR3: TGTGCCAGCAGTTACGCGGATCCTAAAGGCTACACCTTC.

This chain links TRBV7-9 with TRBJ2-2; no definite D call. Per the germline V gene, CDR1 is SEHNR and CDR2 is FQNEAQ (reference sequence). The V and J ends lost 1 base and 4 bases respectively, with 7 bases between them. The length of the CDR3 is 14 residues. In nucleotides, the CDR3 is TGTGCCAGCAGCTTAGTAGGCAGCACCGGGGAGCTGTTTTTT. It is translated as CASSLVGSTGELFF. Filled out from reference TRBV7-9 and TRBJ2-2, the complete variable domain reads DTGVSQNPRHKITKRGQNVTFRCDPISEHNRLYWYRQTLGQGPEFLTYFQNEAQLEKSRLLSDRFSAERPKGSFSTLEIQRTEQGDSAMYLCASSLVGSTGELFFGEGSRLTVL.

The gene calls are TRBV6-6 and TRBJ2-7, with TRBD2 matching over 14 bases. The CDR3 has 16 amino acids. The germline V gene encodes CDR1 MNHNY and CDR2 SVGAGI (reference sequence). The ends lost 5 bases at V and 7 bases at J; junction bases unmatched: 10. The CDR3 loop reads CASSRTGTSGSLEQYF. CDR3 DNA sequence: TGTGCCAGCAGTCGAACCGGGACTAGCGGGAGTCTTGAGCAGTACTTC.

The chain couples TRBV6-4 to TRBJ2-3; D uncertain. Trimming left V 3 bases short and J 4 bases short, with 17 bases between. The CDR3 length is 16 residues. Germline-derived CDR1 and CDR2 are MRHNA and SNTAGT. The CDR3 protein is CASSEGASRFADTQYF. CDR3 bases: TGTGCCAGCAGTGAGGGTGCGAGCAGGTTCGCAGATACGCAGTATTTT.

CDR3 amino acids: CASSFRDRDTEAFF. Written as DNA, the CDR3 is TGTGCCAGCAGCTTCCGGGACAGGGACACTGAAGCTTTCTTT. The rearrangement joins TRBV11-1 to TRBJ1-1; 9 bases line up with TRBD1. This CDR3 has 14 residues. Germline values: CDR1 SGHAT, CDR2 FQDESV (reference sequence). V trimming: 3 bases; J trimming: 3 bases; junction bases outside the gene matches: 2.

The chain combines TRBV5-4 with TRBJ1-1; 9 nucleotides align to TRBD1. Unmatched junction bases numbered 3, after V lost 3 bases and J lost 6 bases. Germline V gives CDR1 SGHNT, CDR2 YYREEE (reference sequence). This CDR3 is built from 13 residues. In DNA, the CDR3 is TGTGCCAGCAGCTGGGACAGGGAGGCTGAAGCTTTCTTT. This encodes CASSWDREAEAFF.

The CDR3 region is CAWRAQAHYGYTF. Written as DNA, the CDR3 is TGTGCCTGGAGAGCACAGGCGCACTATGGCTACACCTTC. This chain joins TRBV30 and TRBJ1-2; D might be TRBD1 (5 bases). V lost 3 bases and J 3 bases, leaving 11 bases between the germline ends. The CDR3 extends over 13 amino acids. The germline V gene has CDR1 GTSNPN and CDR2 SVGIG (reference sequence).

The V call is TRBV6-1, the J call TRBJ2-5, with 7 bases matching TRBD1. The end of the DNA aligns better with TRBJ2-7, so the J call may be wrong. The CDR3 runs to 15 residues. Germline values: CDR1 MNHNS, CDR2 SASEGT. CDR3 DNA sequence: TGTGCCAGCAGTGAAAGCGAAGCAGGGGGCTACGAGCAGTACTTC. It translates to CASSESEAGGYEQYF.

The chain joins TRBV18 to TRBJ2-1, with 12 bases matching TRBD2. The V and J ends lost 6 bases and 9 bases, in that order; junction bases with no gene match: 9. The CDR3 runs to 15 residues. Germline assignment: CDR1 KGHSH and CDR2 LQKENI. The CDR3 loop is CASSGGLAGLGEQFF. The CDR3, as DNA: TGTGCCAGCTCCGGAGGACTAGCGGGATTAGGTGAGCAGTTCTTC.